This is a list of T cell receptor beta chains from one sample in a study of spatial heterogeneity in lung cancer. One entry per CDR3 protein results from TCRdb running MiXCR on the 5' RACE reads. The sample gives 90,000 to 95,000 distinct CDR3 sequences, 12% of which show up once; about two fifths is in the top ten. Sequenced here: PBMCs, sampled at surgery. The source of these receptors is a male donor with early-stage non-small cell lung cancer. Each CDR3 is given with its conserved first and last residue. The order of the fields is D gene, V gene, clone size, J gene, CDR3 DNA, CDR3 protein. A D gene is named only where the DNA matches it firmly. Rows may omit the clone size; those that give it use once, few, many or a size class.

NA	TRBV2	many	TRBJ2-1	TGTGCCAGCAGTCCGCCCCGTCGTACAGGGAACAATGAGCAGTTCTTC	CASSPPRRTGNNEQFF
NA	TRBV10-3	few	TRBJ2-5	TGTGCCATCTCCCGTGGGGGACGGGGTACGGAGACCCAGTACTTC	CAISRGGRGTETQYF
NA	TRBV5-1	NA	TRBJ1-1	TGCGCCAGCAGCTTCACGACTCTGAACACTGAAGCTTTCTTT	CASSFTTLNTEAFF
TRBD2	TRBV3-1	many	TRBJ2-3	TGTGCCAGCAGCCAAGGACTAGCGGAGAGCATGCAGTATTTT	CASSQGLAESMQYF
NA	TRBV28	NA	TRBJ2-3	TGTGCCAGCAGCCGAATGAGCCGGGCTGGTACGCAGTATTTT	CASSRMSRAGTQYF
TRBD1	TRBV5-1	few	TRBJ2-1	TGCGCCAGCAGCAGGGACAGTCTGGGCCCCCACAATGAGCAGTTCTTC	CASSRDSLGPHNEQFF
TRBD1	TRBV7-2	NA	TRBJ2-7	TGTGCCAGCAGCCTTGGGACAGGGAGCTCCTACGAGCAGTACTTC	CASSLGTGSSYEQYF
TRBD1	TRBV20-1	few	TRBJ2-2	TGCAGTGCTAGAGATTCAGGGGGCGGTGGCACCGGGGAGCTGTTTTTT	CSARDSGGGGTGELFF
NA	TRBV2	NA	TRBJ1-1	TGTGCCAGCAGTACTGACAGGTTGAACACTGAAGCTTTCTTT	CASSTDRLNTEAFF
TRBD1	TRBV20-1	NA	TRBJ1-6	TGCAGTGCCCTAGGAAGACAGGGGACGAATTCACCCCTCCACTTT	CSALGRQGTNSPLHF
NA	TRBV11-2	NA	TRBJ2-1	TGTGCCAGCAGCTTAGCGACAATCTACAATGAGCAGTTCTTC	CASSLATIYNEQFF
NA	TRBV12-3/TRBV12-4	NA	TRBJ1-1	TGTGCCAGCAGTTTTGGGAACCTGAACACTGAAGCTTTCTTT	CASSFGNLNTEAFF
TRBD1	TRBV27	NA	TRBJ2-2	TGTGCCAGCAGTGCCGACAGGGGGCTGGACACCGGGGAGCTGTTTTTT	CASSADRGLDTGELFF
NA	TRBV11-1	many	TRBJ1-5	TGTGCCAGCAGCTTAGAGTTGTCTCAGCCCCAGCATTTT	CASSLELSQPQHF